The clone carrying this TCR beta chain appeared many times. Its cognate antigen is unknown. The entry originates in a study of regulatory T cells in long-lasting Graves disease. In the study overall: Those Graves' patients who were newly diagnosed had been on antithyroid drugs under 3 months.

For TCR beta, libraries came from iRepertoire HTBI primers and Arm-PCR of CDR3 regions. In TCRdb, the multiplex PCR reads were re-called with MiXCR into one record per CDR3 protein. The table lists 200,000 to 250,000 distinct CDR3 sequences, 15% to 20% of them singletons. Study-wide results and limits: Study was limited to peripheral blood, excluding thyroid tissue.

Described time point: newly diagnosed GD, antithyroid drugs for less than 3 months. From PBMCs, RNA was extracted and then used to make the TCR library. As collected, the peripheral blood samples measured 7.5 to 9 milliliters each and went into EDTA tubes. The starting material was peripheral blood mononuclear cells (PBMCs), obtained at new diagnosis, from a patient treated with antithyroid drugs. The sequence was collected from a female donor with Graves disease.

The CDR3 DNA reads TGTGCCAGCAGTGCCGCGGGGCCCCAAGAGACCCAGTACTTC. Translated, it gives CASSAAGPQETQYF. The V and J genes are TRBV28 and TRBJ2-5; maybe TRBD2 (6 bases). V lost 5 bases to trimming and J lost 1 base, with 11 bases between them. Germline CDR1 and CDR2: MDHEN and SYDVKM. CDR3 length equals 14 residues.